This TCR beta chain was captured by sequencing in a study of blood T cell repertoires in COVID-19. Turning to the study itself: Acute-phase and convalescent COVID-19 samples originated in the United States, Italy and Spain. Nucleic acid was either cDNA or gDNA, and it came from T cells, B-cell-depleted T cells, or PBMCs.

Assay used: immunoSEQ multiplex PCR; TCRdb lists only in-frame clones, some missing. The sample consists of about 210,000 clones, 92% of them appearing once. The length of the CDR3 is 14 residues. Germline V CDR1 and CDR2: KGHSH, LQKENI. The ends were cut back, 3 bases at V and 3 bases at J, with 11 bases in the middle. V and J are TRBV18 and TRBJ2-5; D unresolved. This receptor was identified in a young man with acute or convalescent COVID-19. Sequenced input: peripheral blood. CDR3 loop: CASSPLFPEETQYF. CDR3 bases: TGTGCCAGCTCACCCCTGTTCCCAGAAGAGACCCAGTACTTC.